The 20 T cell receptor beta chains below come from one sample, sequenced in a study of cytomegalovirus exposure and HLA in healthy donors. The repertoire was sequenced with immunoSEQ multiplex PCR; TCRdb's copy has only in-frame clones and lacks some. Of 150,000 to 200,000 clones listed, around 84% are singletons. Material for sequencing was PBMCs. These receptors came from a man in his late teens or twenties in good health and CMV-seropositive.

The V call is TRBV7-8, the J call TRBJ2-5; possibly TRBD1 for D (6 bases). The germline gives CDR1 SGHVS, CDR2 FQNEAQ. V shed 5 bases and J shed 3 bases, with 13 bases lying between them. The CDR3 runs to 14 residues. CDR3 sequence reads: CASSPRTVKETQYF. The CDR3 DNA reads TGTGCCAGCAGCCCCCGGACAGTTAAAGAGACCCAGTACTTC.

In its sample, this clone was seen a few times. The rearrangement links TRBV2 to TRBJ2-2, with 9 bases aligning to TRBD1. Germline V gene lookup returns CDR1 SNHLY and CDR2 FYNNEI. The CDR3 contains 13 residues. The junction had 9 bases not matched to a gene; V was cut back by 11 bases and J by 8 bases. In DNA form, the CDR3 reads TGTGCCGGAGGACAGGGGTCGATTGGGGAGCTGTTTTTT. Protein: CAGGQGSIGELFF. Combining the CDR3 with reference TRBV2 and TRBJ2-2 gives the whole variable domain EPEVTQTPSHQVTQMGQEVILRCVPISNHLYFYWYRQILGQKVEFLVSFYNNEISEKSEIFDDQFSVERPDGSNFTLKIRSTKLEDSAMYFCAGGQGSIGELFFGEGSRLTVL.

This clone was observed a handful of times. This chain uses TRBV6-5 with TRBJ1-1; D unclear. V gave up 8 bases and J gave up 5 bases, with 21 bases separating them. Germline-derived CDR1 and CDR2 are MNHEY and SVGAGI. This CDR3 comprises 15 residues. The CDR3 nucleotides read TGTGCCAGCTTAAGGGCCCAAACGGGAGATACTGAAGCTTTCTTT. As protein: CASLRAQTGDTEAFF.

V is TRBV4-3 and J is TRBJ2-1; possible D gene TRBD1, 5 bases. Trimming took off 3 bases at V and 7 bases at J, with 10 bases between the two ends. Per the germline V gene, CDR1 is LGHNA and CDR2 is YSLEER. The CDR3 is made up of 13 amino acids. The CDR3 protein is CASSHTQGNEQFF. DNA of the CDR3: TGCGCCAGCAGCCATACCCAGGGTAATGAGCAGTTCTTC.

The sample holds a few counts of this clone. V gene TRBV7-3 combines with J gene TRBJ2-5; D is possibly TRBD1 (6 bases). Per germline, CDR1 SGHTA and CDR2 FQGTGA. Trimming removed 5 bases from V and 1 base from J, with 11 bases in between. There are 14 residues in the CDR3. The CDR3 here is CASSLGAAQETQYF. CDR3 coding DNA: TGTGCCAGCAGCCTGGGGGCAGCCCAAGAGACCCAGTACTTC. Complete variable domain (other parts from reference TRBV7-3 and TRBJ2-5): GAGVSQTPSNKVTEKGKYVELRCDPISGHTALYWYRQSLGQGPEFLIYFQGTGAADDSGLPNDRFFAVRPEGSVSTLKIQRTERGDSAVYLCASSLGAAQETQYFGPGTRLLVL.

The chain has TRBV11-1 and TRBJ2-7, with 9 bases that match TRBD1. Germline trimming cut 5 bases from V and 3 bases from J; bases unmatched to any gene: 8. Germline V gene sequence: CDR1 SGHAT, CDR2 FQDESV (reference sequence). This CDR3 comprises 15 residues. CDR3 in DNA: TGTGCCAGCAGCCGAGGACGGACAGGGGTCTACGAGCAGTACTTC. Residues: CASSRGRTGVYEQYF.

V is TRBV5-4 and J is TRBJ2-3, with TRBD2 as a possible D gene (5 bases). Trimming stripped 2 bases from V and 2 bases from J, with 12 bases between. Per germline, CDR1 SGHNT and CDR2 YYREEE (reference sequence). This CDR3 has 15 amino acids. CDR3: CASSFEGLYTDTQYF. CDR3 nucleotide sequence: TGTGCCAGCAGCTTTGAGGGTTTATACACAGATACGCAGTATTTT.

This clone was observed once. This chain links TRBV28 with TRBJ2-7; D call uncertain. Between the trimmed V and J ends, which lost 8 bases and 1 base, there was a span of 15 bases. This CDR3 has 14 residues. CDR1 MDHEN and CDR2 SYDVKM come from the germline V gene. The CDR3 nucleotides read TGTGCCAGCGGGTTGGGTCGGAGTTCCTACGAGCAGTACTTC. This sequence encodes CASGLGRSSYEQYF.

The chain joins TRBV7-2 to TRBJ1-1; tentative D call: TRBD1 (6 bases). CDR1 is SGHTA and CDR2 is FQGNSA in the germline V gene. CDR3 length: 14 residues. With 2 bases removed from V and 0 bases from J, the gap between germline ends came to 7 bases. In nucleotides, the CDR3 is TGTGCCAGCAGCTTATACAGGGTGAACACTGAAGCTTTCTTT. It codes for CASSLYRVNTEAFF. The whole variable domain, remainder taken from reference TRBV7-2 and TRBJ1-1, is GAGVSQSPSNKVTEKGKDVELRCDPISGHTALYWYRQSLGQGLEFLIYFQGNSAPDKSGLPSDRFSAERTGGSVSTLTIQRTQQEDSAVYLCASSLYRVNTEAFFGQGTRLTVV.

This chain links TRBV6-6 with TRBJ2-7; 7 bases agree with TRBD2. V dropped 6 bases and J dropped 0; count of bases not matched to a gene: 5. Germline V gene data show CDR1 as MNHNY and CDR2 as SVGAGI (reference sequence). The CDR3 runs 14 residues. CDR3 coding DNA: TGTGCCAGCAGGGTAGCGGGCACCTCCTACGAGCAGTACTTC. Its translation is CASRVAGTSYEQYF.

The chain is built from TRBV5-1 and TRBJ2-5, with D possibly TRBD1 on 5 matching bases. Germline V gene data show CDR1 as SGHRS and CDR2 as YFSETQ. V gave up 4 bases and J gave up 5 bases, with 18 bases separating them. This CDR3 comprises 15 residues. The CDR3 nucleotides read TGCGCCAGCAGCCTGACGACAGCACCCGAGGAGACCCAGTACTTC. It specifies CASSLTTAPEETQYF. Based on the CDR3 plus reference TRBV5-1 and TRBJ2-5, the full variable domain is KAGVTQTPRYLIKTRGQQVTLSCSPISGHRSVSWYQQTPGQGLQFLFEYFSETQRNKGNFPGRFSGRQFSNSRSEMNVSTLELGDSALYLCASSLTTAPEETQYFGPGTRLLVL.

On this clone: The identical CDR3 is also encoded by other nucleotide sequences in the sample. V usage is TRBV7-9 and J usage is TRBJ1-2; 9 bases line up with TRBD1. Germline CDR1 reads SEHNR; CDR2 reads FQNEAQ (reference sequence). The CDR3 sequence is 15 residues long. Trimming cost V 1 base and J 2 bases; bases outside gene matches: 2. The CDR3 DNA sequence: TGTGCCAGCAGCTTAGTGGGACAGGGAAACTATGGCTACACCTTC. Protein sequence: CASSLVGQGNYGYTF.

Notes on this clone: A read error may account for a junction end that differs from germline. V usage is TRBV30 and J usage is TRBJ1-1; 8 bases match TRBD1. The CDR3 covers 10 residues. Germline values: CDR1 GTSNPN, CDR2 SVGIG (reference sequence). CDR3 sequence reads: CSTGDTEAFF. CDR3 coding DNA: TGCTCGACAGGGGACACTGAAGCTTTCTTT.

The rearrangement links TRBV5-6 to TRBJ1-5; tentative D call: TRBD1 (5 bases). V gave up 2 bases and J gave up 5 bases, with 8 bases separating them. This CDR3 has 13 residues. Germline V gene lookup returns CDR1 SGHDT and CDR2 YYEEEE. The CDR3 DNA sequence: TGTGCCAGCAGCTTTGGGGGGGATCAGCCCCAGCATTTT. It codes for CASSFGGDQPQHF. Together with reference TRBV5-6 and TRBJ1-5, the CDR3 gives the full variable domain: DAGVTQSPTHLIKTRGQQVTLRCSPKSGHDTVSWYQQALGQGPQFIFQYYEEEERQRGNFPDRFSGHQFPNYSSELNVNALLLGDSALYLCASSFGGDQPQHFGDGTRLSIL.

The V gene is TRBV7-8, the J gene TRBJ1-2; 9 bases agree with TRBD1. V lost 6 bases to trimming and J lost 7 bases; unmatched junction nucleotides: 9. The V gene's germline CDR1 is SGHVS and CDR2 FQNEAQ. The CDR3 has 14 amino acids. As DNA, the CDR3 is TGTGCCAGCAGAAATACAGGGGGCGAGGTTGGCTACACCTTC. This translates into CASRNTGGEVGYTF. Looking up the rest from reference TRBV7-8 and TRBJ1-2 gives the full variable domain: GAGVSQSPRYKVAKRGQDVALRCDPISGHVSLFWYQQALGQGPEFLTYFQNEAQLDKSGLPSDRFFAERPEGSVSTLKIQRTQQEDSAVYLCASRNTGGEVGYTFGSGTRLTVV.

V and J are TRBV18 and TRBJ1-1; no clear D gene. Germline CDR1 and CDR2: KGHSH and LQKENI. V dropped 3 bases and J dropped 2 bases, with 4 bases sitting between them. The CDR3 totals 12 residues. The CDR3 spells CASSPTNTEAFF. The CDR3 nucleotides read TGTGCCAGCTCACCGACAAACACTGAAGCTTTCTTT.

The chain has TRBV28 and TRBJ1-1; D gene unclear. V was cut by 1 base and J by 1 base, with 13 bases left in between. This CDR3 has 16 amino acids. Germline lookup yields CDR1 MDHEN and CDR2 SYDVKM. CDR3 amino acids: CASSLSWLAGNTEAFF. The CDR3 DNA reads TGTGCCAGCAGTTTATCTTGGTTGGCAGGGAACACTGAAGCTTTCTTT.

The J gene is TRBJ2-1, the V gene TRBV11-2, with D unresolved. The germline V gene encodes CDR1 SGHAT and CDR2 FQNNGV. V was trimmed by 4 bases and J by 14 bases, leaving 12 bases between them. The CDR3 spans 11 residues. The DNA of the CDR3 is TGTGCCAGCAGCTCCGGTCGCGGCGAGTTCTTC. This sequence encodes CASSSGRGEFF. Supplemented by reference TRBV11-2 and TRBJ2-1, the full variable domain reads EAGVAQSPRYKIIEKRQSVAFWCNPISGHATLYWYQQILGQGPKLLIQFQNNGVVDDSQLPKDRFSAERLKGVDSTLKIQPAKLEDSAVYLCASSSGRGEFFGPGTRLTVL.

The rearrangement uses TRBV11-2 and TRBJ1-1, with 9 bases that match TRBD1. The V gene end was trimmed by 5 bases and the J gene end by 3 bases; junction bases not matched to a gene: 7. Germline CDR1 reads SGHAT; CDR2 reads FQNNGV. The CDR3 length is 15 residues. The CDR3 sequence: CASSPGGQGYTEAFF. The DNA for the CDR3 is TGTGCCAGCAGCCCCGGGGGACAGGGTTACACTGAAGCTTTCTTT.

This clone turned up a few times. The rearrangement links TRBV11-2 to TRBJ1-2, with D maybe TRBD1 (5 bases). The germline V and J ends were trimmed by 5 bases and 5 bases, with 9 bases remaining between them. The CDR3 totals 12 residues. Germline V lookup: CDR1 SGHAT, CDR2 FQNNGV. The CDR3 loop is CASSPGSYGYTF. The CDR3 bases are TGTGCCAGCAGCCCAGGGTCGTATGGCTACACCTTC. Full variable domain (outside the CDR3, taken from reference TRBV11-2 and TRBJ1-2): EAGVAQSPRYKIIEKRQSVAFWCNPISGHATLYWYQQILGQGPKLLIQFQNNGVVDDSQLPKDRFSAERLKGVDSTLKIQPAKLEDSAVYLCASSPGSYGYTFGSGTRLTVV.